A single sample gave rise to the 24 T cell receptor beta chains below, sequenced in a study of T cells after yellow fever vaccination. In TCRdb, the 5' RACE reads were re-called with MiXCR into one record per CDR3 protein. The repertoire includes approximately 300,000 distinct CDR3 sequences, around 6.8% of them detected once, and 15% to 20% sits in the top ten. The specimen was PBMCs, collected about 41 days after the first yellow fever vaccination. The receptors derive from a man younger than 35 who received the YFV17D yellow fever vaccine.

The sample holds many counts of this clonotype. The junction shows a germline mismatch at one end, possibly a read error. J is TRBJ2-1 and V is TRBV5-1; tentative D call: TRBD2 (5 bases). This CDR3 has 13 residues. The germline V gene encodes CDR1 SGHRS and CDR2 YFSETQ. CDR3 sequence (DNA): TGTGCCAGCAGCCGAGGGTCCTACAATGAGCAGTTCTTC. As protein: CASSRGSYNEQFF.

This clonotype was recorded many times. V usage is TRBV9 and J usage is TRBJ1-1; 9 bases match TRBD1. The CDR3 loop spans 13 amino acids. Per germline, CDR1 SGDLS and CDR2 YYNGEE. With V trimmed by 0 bases and J by 6 bases, 0 bases remained unmatched. CDR3 in amino acids: CASSVGDRAEAFF. The CDR3 DNA reads TGTGCCAGCAGCGTAGGGGACAGGGCTGAAGCTTTCTTT.

This clonotype was recorded at least ten times. The chain employs TRBV11-2 and TRBJ2-5; 13 nucleotides line up with TRBD2. CDR3 length: 17 amino acids. Trimming took 5 bases from V and 5 from J; bases not matched to a gene: 11. The V gene's germline CDR1 is SGHAT and CDR2 FQNNGV. The CDR3 is CASSPGLAGLLGETQYF. In DNA form, the CDR3 reads TGTGCCAGCAGCCCGGGACTAGCGGGGCTCCTGGGGGAGACCCAGTACTTC.

This chain uses TRBV29-1 with TRBJ2-3, with 8 positions matching TRBD2. The trim removed 4 bases at V and 6 bases at J, leaving 15 bases unmatched. The germline gives CDR1 SQVTM, CDR2 ANQGSEA. The CDR3 runs 16 residues. CDR3 sequence: CSVGRVGSGVFDTQYF. The CDR3 bases are TGCAGCGTTGGTAGGGTCGGTAGCGGGGTTTTTGATACGCAGTATTTT.

The chain is built from TRBV14 and TRBJ2-3; D gene uncertain. Germline loops: CDR1 SGHDN, CDR2 FVKESK. V was clipped by 4 bases and J by 2 bases, with 7 bases between them. This CDR3 comprises 13 residues. The chain's CDR3 is CASSRMLTDTQYF. The CDR3 DNA reads as TGTGCCAGCAGCCGGATGCTCACAGATACGCAGTATTTT.

This clonotype was found many times. This chain uses TRBV7-2 with TRBJ1-4, with D perhaps matching TRBD1 (6 bases). The CDR3 has 16 amino acids. With 4 bases removed from V and 1 base from J, the gap between germline ends came to 13 bases. Germline CDR1 reads SGHTA; CDR2 reads FQGNSA. The chain's CDR3 is CASSSFSGETNEKLFF. For the CDR3, the DNA is TGTGCCAGCAGCTCCTTTTCAGGGGAAACTAATGAAAAACTGTTTTTT.

The gene calls are TRBV7-2 and TRBJ1-1, with D hard to call. Germline assignment: CDR1 SGHTA and CDR2 FQGNSA. Between the trimmed V and J ends, which lost 2 bases and 4 bases, there was a span of 5 bases. The CDR3 contains 12 residues. The CDR3 region is CASSLFATEAFF. The CDR3 nucleotides read TGTGCCAGCAGCTTATTCGCCACTGAAGCTTTCTTT.

This clonotype was found a few times. The CDR3 DNA sequence: TGCAGTGCTAGAATTCTCAGTGGAGAAGCTTTCTTT. This codes for CSARILSGEAFF. This chain connects TRBV20-1 to TRBJ1-1; D not resolved. The CDR3 has 12 amino acids. The V and J ends lost 2 bases and 8 bases respectively, with 12 bases between them. Germline V CDR1 and CDR2: DFQATT, SNEGSKA (reference sequence).

This clonotype was seen repeatedly, ten times or more. The chain couples TRBV5-1 to TRBJ2-3, with TRBD1 as a possible D gene (6 bases). The CDR3 has 17 residues. Trimming took off 6 bases at V and 2 bases at J, with 22 bases between the two ends. The germline CDR1 and CDR2 sequences are SGHRS and YFSETQ. The CDR3 is CASTLGISGHSTDTQYF. DNA of the CDR3: TGCGCCAGCACGCTTGGGATATCGGGACACTCCACAGATACGCAGTATTTT.

This clonotype was picked up a small number of times. The V call is TRBV18, the J call TRBJ2-7; D is uncertain. The CDR3 extends over 14 amino acids. V was pared by 0 bases and J by 0 bases, with 6 bases between. The germline V gene encodes CDR1 KGHSH and CDR2 LQKENI. The chain's CDR3 is CASSPPSGSYEQYF. The CDR3 bases are TGTGCCAGCTCACCACCGTCAGGCTCCTACGAGCAGTACTTC.

The rearrangement uses TRBV7-3 and TRBJ2-5, with TRBD1 matching 8 bases. CDR1 is SGHTA, CDR2 FQGTGA, per germline. The CDR3 extends over 15 amino acids. The ends lost 1 base at V and 1 base at J; junction bases unmatched: 2. CDR3 bases: TGTGCCAGCAGCTTAATCGGACAGGGCCAAGAGACCCAGTACTTC. It yields the protein CASSLIGQGQETQYF. Variable domain in full (rest from reference TRBV7-3 and TRBJ2-5): GAGVSQTPSNKVTEKGKYVELRCDPISGHTALYWYRQSLGQGPEFLIYFQGTGAADDSGLPNDRFFAVRPEGSVSTLKIQRTERGDSAVYLCASSLIGQGQETQYFGPGTRLLVL.

Details on this clonotype: A read error may account for a junction end that differs from germline. This rearrangement joins TRBV19 to TRBJ2-1; TRBD2 matches at 13 bases. Germline CDR1 and CDR2: LNHDA and SQIVND (reference sequence). This CDR3 has 16 residues. The CDR3 sequence: CASSIQLAGGNNELFF. CDR3 DNA sequence: TGTGCCAGTAGTATCCAACTAGCGGGGGGGAACAATGAGCTGTTCTTC.

The J gene is TRBJ1-3, the V gene TRBV6-5, with 7 bases matching TRBD1. The junction had 1 base not matched to a gene; V was cut back by 2 bases and J by 3 bases. Germline V gives CDR1 MNHEY, CDR2 SVGAGI. CDR3 length: 14 amino acids. The CDR3 DNA is TGTGCCAGCAGTTACAGGGGGCGTGGAAACACCATATATTTT. Translating it yields CASSYRGRGNTIYF.

The V call is TRBV7-2, the J call TRBJ1-2; 7 bases agree with TRBD1. The germline V gene has CDR1 SGHTA and CDR2 FQGNSA. The CDR3 is made up of 14 amino acids. The J segment lost 8 bases and the V segment lost 1 base, leaving 7 bases of the junction unmatched. The CDR3 region has the DNA TGTGCCAGCAGCTTAGTTGCAGGGGGAGAGGGCTACACCTTC. Translating gives CASSLVAGGEGYTF.

This clonotype was observed many times. This chain connects TRBV9 to TRBJ2-1; D unclear. Between the trimmed V and J ends, which lost 4 bases and 4 bases, there was a span of 9 bases. The CDR3 has 13 residues. CDR1 is SGDLS and CDR2 is YYNGEE in the germline V gene. The CDR3 nucleotides read TGTGCCAGCAGCCTTACCCAATACAATGAGCAGTTCTTC. Amino acid sequence: CASSLTQYNEQFF.

This clonotype was seen more than once but under ten times. The chain carries TRBV4-3 and TRBJ2-5; D unclear. The CDR3 covers 14 residues. Germline CDR1 reads LGHNA; CDR2 reads YSLEER. V gave up 0 bases and J gave up 5 bases, with 10 bases separating them. The CDR3 protein is CASSQEVEGETQYF. CDR3 DNA: TGCGCCAGCAGCCAAGAGGTGGAAGGTGAGACCCAGTACTTC.

This clonotype has more than one count but fewer than ten. V and J are TRBV20-1 and TRBJ1-5, with TRBD1 as a possible D gene (6 bases). The V gene's germline CDR1 is DFQATT and CDR2 SNEGSKA (reference sequence). This CDR3 has 15 amino acids. V was cut by 1 base and J by 6 bases, with 16 bases left in between. This CDR3 reads CSARAGAGDRQPQHF. The CDR3 nucleotides read TGCAGTGCTAGAGCCGGAGCAGGGGACCGTCAGCCCCAGCATTTT.

This clonotype was observed at least ten times. This chain's CDR3 is CASRGQGGRTPLHF. The CDR3 DNA is TGTGCCAGCCGGGGACAGGGTGGGAGAACACCCCTCCACTTT. The chain carries TRBV2 and TRBJ1-6; 9 bases line up with TRBD1. Germline lookup yields CDR1 SNHLY and CDR2 FYNNEI. V gave up 8 bases and J gave up 11 bases; unmatched junction bases: 10. CDR3 length: 14 residues.

The chain combines TRBV7-9 with TRBJ2-7; perhaps TRBD1 as D (5 bases). CDR3 size: 13 residues. CDR1 is SEHNR and CDR2 is FQNEAQ in the germline V gene (reference sequence). Trimming pared 8 bases from V and 3 bases from J, leaving 14 bases between. Here the CDR3 reads CASGRSGNYEQYV. The DNA of the CDR3 is TGTGCCAGCGGTAGGTCAGGGAACTACGAGCAGTACGTC.

Ten or more counts support this clonotype. This chain joins TRBV4-3 and TRBJ1-4, with a tentative D call TRBD1 (5 bases). The CDR3 length is 15 residues. Trimming removed 1 base at V and 0 bases at J, with 6 bases between. Germline V gene data show CDR1 as LGHNA and CDR2 as YSLEER. The CDR3, as DNA: TGCGCCAGCAGCCAAGGGACAACAACTAATGAAAAACTGTTTTTT. Its protein is CASSQGTTTNEKLFF.

The gene calls are TRBV5-1 and TRBJ1-4; 7 bases match TRBD1. The CDR3 contains 14 residues. Germline assignment: CDR1 SGHRS and CDR2 YFSETQ. V trimming: 5 bases; J trimming: 0 bases; junction bases outside the gene matches: 1. CDR3 sequence reads: CASSGTATNEKLFF. The CDR3 region has the DNA TGCGCCAGCAGTGGGACAGCAACTAATGAAAAACTGTTTTTT.

The V call is TRBV9, the J call TRBJ2-1; TRBD1 or TRBD2 may be the D gene (5 bases each). Trimming took off 2 bases at V and 0 bases at J, with 15 bases between the two ends. The CDR3 length is 17 residues. Germline V gene data show CDR1 as SGDLS and CDR2 as YYNGEE. In nucleotides, the CDR3 is TGTGCCAGCAGCGTCCGACCGGGACCCCTCTCCTACAATGAGCAGTTCTTC. Protein sequence: CASSVRPGPLSYNEQFF.

This sequence joins TRBV5-1 and TRBJ2-7, with D perhaps TRBD1 (5 bases). Germline CDR1 and CDR2: SGHRS and YFSETQ. CDR3 size: 12 residues. V lost 0 bases to trimming and J lost 5 bases, with 6 bases between them. CDR3 nucleotide sequence: TGCGCCAGCAGCTTGGGGGGCCACGAGCAGTACTTC. It translates to CASSLGGHEQYF.

V is TRBV20-1 and J is TRBJ1-5; 8 nucleotides align to TRBD1. From germline, CDR1 is DFQATT and CDR2 SNEGSKA (reference sequence). V shed 5 bases, J shed 9 bases, and the junction held 9 bases outside the gene matches. The CDR3 is made up of 13 amino acids. The CDR3 loop reads CSAFDRGGRPQHF. The CDR3 coding sequence is TGCAGTGCTTTTGACAGGGGAGGACGGCCCCAGCATTTT.